This is a list of T cell receptor beta chains from one sample in a study of graft-versus-host responses after intestinal transplantation. For these receptors, no antigen is known. The repertoire was sequenced with immunoSEQ multiplex PCR; TCRdb's copy has only in-frame clones and lacks some. The repertoire consists of fewer than 110,000 clones, with around 90% occurring once and the leading ten covering about 0.73%. The sample in question was unstimulated CD4+ T cells sorted from spleen or lymph node cells, obtained before transplant. These TCRs come from a human donor who was the organ donor for an intestinal transplant. CDR3s include the opening cysteine and the closing phenylalanine or tryptophan. The D gene is left open where the match is weak. Size tells how often a clone was seen (once, few, many) or the class of an expanded clone, and some rows leave it out.

v_call	clone_size	d_call	j_call	cdr3_nt	cdr3_aa
TRBV2	NA	NA	TRBJ1-1	TGTGCCAGCAGCCCTACAGGGATCACTGAAGCTTTCTTT	CASSPTGITEAFF
TRBV4-1	NA	NA	TRBJ2-1	TGCGCCAGCAGCCAAGATAGGGGGGGCCGTAACAATGAGCAGTTCTTC	CASSQDRGGRNNEQFF
TRBV19	NA	NA	TRBJ2-1	TGTGCCAGTAATAAGAAGGAGACGGGCTACAATGAGCAGTTCTTC	CASNKKETGYNEQFF
TRBV19	NA	TRBD2	TRBJ2-1	TGTGCCAGTAGTTCGCGGGGGTACAATGAGCAGTTCTTC	CASSSRGYNEQFF
TRBV6-1	NA	NA	TRBJ2-4	TGTGCCAGCAGTGAGGGGGCCAAAAACATTCAGTACTTC	CASSEGAKNIQYF
TRBV7-3	NA	NA	TRBJ2-2	TGTGCCAGCAGCTTAAAGAACACCGGGGAGCTGTTTTTT	CASSLKNTGELFF
TRBV27	NA	TRBD2	TRBJ2-1	TGTGCCAGCAGTATCTGGACTAGCGGATCCTACAATGAGCAGTTCTTC	CASSIWTSGSYNEQFF
TRBV29-1	once	NA	TRBJ2-3	TGCAGCGCAGGGCCCGGAGTCATTGATACGCAGTATTTT	CSAGPGVIDTQYF
TRBV7-9	NA	NA	TRBJ1-1	TGTGCCAGCAGCTTAATGGGCTATTCCCCCTCTGAAGCTTTCTTT	CASSLMGYSPSEAFF
TRBV7-8	NA	TRBD2	TRBJ2-1	TGTGCCAGCAGCTTAGCGGGAGGGCCCCCCAATGAGCAGTTCTTC	CASSLAGGPPNEQFF